A single sample gave rise to the 32 T cell receptor beta chains below, sequenced in a study of T-cell memory formation after mild COVID-19. TCRdb re-called the 5' RACE reads through MiXCR, storing one row per CDR3 protein. The data hold about 540,000 distinct CDR3 sequences, with roughly 22% observed a single time. The sequencing input was PBMCs or a T cell subset sorted from them (not recorded which). These TCRs come from an adult woman who had mild COVID-19 (a few samples of this study predate the infection). Cell type and time point are not known.

This clonotype was detected a few times. The chain is built from TRBV20-1 and TRBJ1-3; tentatively, D is TRBD1 (5 bases). V lost 5 bases to trimming and J lost 3 bases, with 20 bases between them. This CDR3 is built from 16 residues. Per the germline V gene, CDR1 is DFQATT and CDR2 is SNEGSKA (reference sequence). CDR3 DNA sequence: TGCAGTGCTGGAGTCCCGGGACGGATGGATGGAAACACCATATATTTT. It translates to CSAGVPGRMDGNTIYF.

V and J are TRBV27 and TRBJ2-3, with D possibly matching TRBD2 (6 bases). The ends were cut back, 7 bases at V and 7 bases at J, with 21 bases in the middle. CDR1 is MNHEY, CDR2 SMNVEV, per germline (reference sequence). CDR3 length: 15 amino acids. CDR3 nucleotide sequence: TGTGCCAGCAAGACTAGGACGCAGGATCGGTATACGCAGTATTTT. Protein sequence: CASKTRTQDRYTQYF.

This rearrangement joins TRBV27 to TRBJ2-1; D possibly matches TRBD1 or TRBD2 (5 bases each). CDR1 and CDR2 (germline): MNHEY, SMNVEV (reference sequence). The CDR3 contains 16 residues. The V end was cut by 7 bases, the J end by 4 bases, with 20 bases between. CDR3 protein: CASNPLGASLYNEQFF. The CDR3 DNA sequence: TGTGCCAGCAACCCTCTAGGGGCTAGCCTATACAATGAGCAGTTCTTC.

This clonotype was seen more than once but under ten times. This chain connects TRBV7-2 to TRBJ2-3; 11 nucleotides align to TRBD1. V dropped 3 bases and J dropped 3; count of bases not matched to a gene: 5. Germline V gives CDR1 SGHTA, CDR2 FQGNSA. This CDR3 is built from 16 residues. The CDR3 protein is CASSFPGQGATDTQYF. As DNA, the CDR3 is TGTGCCAGCAGCTTTCCCGGACAGGGGGCGACAGATACGCAGTATTTT. The full variable domain, completed using reference TRBV7-2 and TRBJ2-3, is GAGVSQSPSNKVTEKGKDVELRCDPISGHTALYWYRQSLGQGLEFLIYFQGNSAPDKSGLPSDRFSAERTGGSVSTLTIQRTQQEDSAVYLCASSFPGQGATDTQYFGPGTRLTVL.

This clonotype showed up just a few times. The chain employs TRBV5-6 and TRBJ2-3; D gene uncertain. The V end lost 0 bases, the J end lost 0 bases, and 8 bases lay between the germline ends. From germline, CDR1 is SGHDT and CDR2 YYEEEE. The CDR3 has 15 amino acids. In nucleotides, the CDR3 is TGTGCCAGCAGCTTGGGTGCAACGAGCACAGATACGCAGTATTTT. It translates to CASSLGATSTDTQYF.

The chain recombines TRBV10-3 with TRBJ1-2; D possibly corresponds to TRBD1 (6 bases). In germline, CDR1 is ENHRY, CDR2 SYGVKD. This CDR3 contains 18 residues. V was trimmed by 4 bases and J by 2 bases, leaving 23 bases between them. The CDR3 DNA reads as TGTGCCATCAGTGGAGGACTAACAGGGAGCTATAGAAACTATGGCTACACCTTC. This translates into CAISGGLTGSYRNYGYTF.

This clonotype was counted a few times. The chain combines TRBV7-2 with TRBJ1-3; D is ambiguous. Trimming pared 5 bases from V and 4 bases from J, leaving 6 bases between. The CDR3 loop spans 12 amino acids. Germline CDR1 reads SGHTA; CDR2 reads FQGNSA. CDR3 nucleotides: TGTGCCAGCAGCCAAGTCGGAAACACCATATATTTT. Its translation: CASSQVGNTIYF.

This chain links TRBV14 with TRBJ1-1; D may be TRBD1 (5 bases). In germline, CDR1 is SGHDN, CDR2 FVKESK. This CDR3 has 15 residues. The V end lost 3 bases, the J end lost 4 bases, and 15 bases lay between the germline ends. The CDR3 sequence is CASSHGGGKGTEAFF. DNA for the CDR3: TGTGCCAGCAGCCATGGCGGGGGGAAGGGCACTGAAGCTTTCTTT.

This chain links TRBV3-1 with TRBJ2-3, with D possibly matching TRBD2 (5 bases). The CDR3 runs to 16 residues. The V and J ends lost 1 base and 4 bases respectively, with 15 bases between them. CDR1 and CDR2 (germline): LGHDT, YNNKEL (reference sequence). CDR3 sequence (DNA): TGTGCCAGCAGCCAAGTAGAGCCGGGAAGGTCAGATACGCAGTATTTT. Translated: CASSQVEPGRSDTQYF.

This chain links TRBV24-1 with TRBJ1-5; D is ambiguous. Between the trimmed V and J ends, which lost 4 bases and 6 bases, there was a span of 9 bases. The V gene's germline CDR1 is KGHDR and CDR2 SFDVKD. This CDR3 is built from 13 residues. The CDR3 spells CATSDLGSQPQHF. CDR3 sequence (DNA): TGTGCCACCAGTGACTTGGGGAGTCAGCCCCAGCATTTT.

This clonotype has more than one count but fewer than ten. The chain uses TRBV11-2 and TRBJ1-2; D is unclear. In germline, CDR1 is SGHAT, CDR2 FQNNGV. V gave up 5 bases and J gave up 3 bases, with 13 bases separating them. The CDR3 runs to 14 residues. CDR3 residues: CASSASGSDYGYTF. In nucleotides, the CDR3 is TGTGCCAGCAGCGCCTCGGGTTCAGACTATGGCTACACCTTC. Full variable domain (missing parts from reference TRBV11-2 and TRBJ1-2): EAGVAQSPRYKIIEKRQSVAFWCNPISGHATLYWYQQILGQGPKLLIQFQNNGVVDDSQLPKDRFSAERLKGVDSTLKIQPAKLEDSAVYLCASSASGSDYGYTFGSGTRLTVV.

This clonotype was counted a few times. The chain recombines TRBV6-6 with TRBJ1-2, with TRBD1 matching 9 bases. The trim removed 1 base at V and 6 bases at J, leaving 9 bases unmatched. The CDR3 is 16 amino acids. CDR1 and CDR2 from the germline V gene are MNHNY and SVGAGI (reference sequence). The CDR3 nucleotides are TGTGCCAGCAGTTACTGGCGGGACAGGGCCTCTCATGGCTACACCTTC. As protein: CASSYWRDRASHGYTF.

This rearrangement joins TRBV7-9 to TRBJ2-3, with D unresolved. CDR1 and CDR2 from the germline V gene are SEHNR and FQNEAQ (reference sequence). The length of the CDR3 is 13 residues. The V gene lost 1 base and the J gene lost 4 bases, with 6 bases spanning the gap. CDR3 residues: CASSLVVSDTQYF. The CDR3 nucleotides are TGTGCCAGCAGCTTAGTGGTATCAGATACGCAGTATTTT. The whole variable domain, filled in from reference TRBV7-9 and TRBJ2-3, reads DTGVSQNPRHKITKRGQNVTFRCDPISEHNRLYWYRQTLGQGPEFLTYFQNEAQLEKSRLLSDRFSAERPKGSFSTLEIQRTEQGDSAMYLCASSLVVSDTQYFGPGTRLTVL.

The V and J genes are TRBV2 and TRBJ1-4, with 7 bases aligning to TRBD1. This CDR3 is built from 13 residues. V was pared by 8 bases and J by 4 bases, with 4 bases of the junction left unmatched. Per germline, CDR1 SNHLY and CDR2 FYNNEI. DNA for the CDR3: TGTGCCAGCCGACAGGGTATTAATGAAAAACTGTTTTTT. The encoded protein is CASRQGINEKLFF.

This clonotype has a count of ten or more. This chain connects TRBV5-1 to TRBJ1-5, with D maybe TRBD1 (5 bases). Germline lookup yields CDR1 SGHRS and CDR2 YFSETQ. The ends were cut back, 0 bases at V and 0 bases at J, with 7 bases in the middle. This CDR3 has 15 amino acids. DNA for the CDR3: TGCGCCAGCAGCTTGGGGGGGTATAGCAATCAGCCCCAGCATTTT. Translation: CASSLGGYSNQPQHF.

The genes are TRBV12-3 or TRBV12-4 and TRBJ2-7, with TRBD1 identical over 7 bases. CDR3 length: 14 amino acids. Trimming cost V 6 bases and J 2 bases; bases outside gene matches: 7. The CDR3 coding sequence is TGTGCCAGCAGCCGCAGGGGGATTACCTACGAGCAGTACTTC. This translates into CASSRRGITYEQYF.

This clonotype was recorded a few times. The rearrangement uses TRBV7-2 and TRBJ2-1; TRBD2 aligns across 10 bases. CDR3 length: 15 residues. The V segment lost 1 base and the J segment 4 bases; nucleotides outside the gene matches: 1. In germline, CDR1 is SGHTA, CDR2 FQGNSA. Here the CDR3 DNA reads TGTGCCAGCAGCTTAGGGGGACTAGCGTACAATGAGCAGTTCTTC. It specifies CASSLGGLAYNEQFF.

This clonotype was counted between two and nine times. CDR3 sequence reads: CASSLASDRKGDPYEQYF. CDR3 DNA sequence: TGTGCCAGCAGCTTAGCGAGTGACAGAAAAGGGGACCCCTACGAGCAGTACTTC. The chain couples TRBV7-9 to TRBJ2-7, with D perhaps matching TRBD1 or TRBD2 (5 bases each). The CDR3 is made up of 18 amino acids. Trimming pared 0 bases from V and 2 bases from J, leaving 20 bases between. From germline, CDR1 is SEHNR and CDR2 FQNEAQ (reference sequence).

This chain joins TRBV7-2 and TRBJ2-7; TRBD1 aligns across 10 bases. The ends lost 5 bases at V and 6 bases at J; junction bases unmatched: 7. The CDR3 spans 14 residues. The V gene's germline CDR1 is SGHTA and CDR2 FQGNSA. CDR3 sequence (DNA): TGTGCCAGCAGCCCCTGGGACAGGGGAGGCGAGCAGTACTTC. Translation: CASSPWDRGGEQYF.

Comments on this clonotype: An end of the junction does not agree with germline; a read error may underlie this. The genes are TRBV10-3 and TRBJ1-2; 7 positions match TRBD1. Germline V gives CDR1 ENHRY, CDR2 SYGVKD. The CDR3 totals 13 residues. The CDR3 reads CAISESRWSGTAF. For the CDR3, the DNA is TGTGCCATCAGTGAGTCGAGGTGGTCGGGGACAGCCTTC.

The rearrangement uses TRBV5-1 and TRBJ2-2; 7 nucleotides match TRBD2. Germline V gene lookup returns CDR1 SGHRS and CDR2 YFSETQ. The CDR3 sequence is 14 residues long. Losses at the gene ends were 6 bases for V and 9 bases for J; bases not matched to a gene: 11. This CDR3 reads CASTPRLADRELFF. CDR3 nucleotide sequence: TGCGCCAGCACCCCGCGACTAGCTGATCGGGAGCTGTTTTTT. Full variable domain (remainder filled in from reference TRBV5-1 and TRBJ2-2): KAGVTQTPRYLIKTRGQQVTLSCSPISGHRSVSWYQQTPGQGLQFLFEYFSETQRNKGNFPGRFSGRQFSNSRSEMNVSTLELGDSALYLCASTPRLADRELFFGEGSRLTVL.

This clonotype was seen a single time. This sequence joins TRBV7-8 and TRBJ1-2, with a weak D call TRBD1 (5 bases). This CDR3 is built from 15 residues. Germline CDR1 reads SGHVS; CDR2 reads FQNEAQ. V lost 7 bases and J lost 4, with 19 bases in between. This CDR3 is CASTERGGRVYGYTF. CDR3 DNA: TGTGCCAGCACCGAGCGGGGGGGACGGGTCTATGGCTACACCTTC.

The chain employs TRBV10-3 and TRBJ1-1; 8 nucleotides line up with TRBD1. The CDR3 has 13 amino acids. Looked up from germline, CDR1 is ENHRY and CDR2 is SYGVKD. Trimming at V came to 10 bases and at J to 5 bases, leaving 9 bases not matched to a gene. The CDR3 reads CATSTGVRTEAFF. For the CDR3, the DNA is TGTGCCACCTCGACAGGGGTAAGGACTGAAGCTTTCTTT.

The table lists this clonotype with many counts. The V and J genes are TRBV25-1 and TRBJ2-3, with D unresolved. V lost 0 bases and J 7 bases, leaving 8 bases between the germline ends. The CDR3 consists of 13 residues. The V gene's germline CDR1 is MGHDK and CDR2 SYGVNS. The CDR3 protein is CASSEYVGNTQYF. CDR3 nucleotide sequence: TGTGCCAGCAGTGAATATGTGGGGAATACGCAGTATTTT. The whole variable domain, filled in from reference TRBV25-1 and TRBJ2-3, reads EADIYQTPRYLVIGTGKKITLECSQTMGHDKMYWYQQDPGMELHLIHYSYGVNSTEKGDLSSESTVSRIRTEHFPLTLESARPSHTSQYLCASSEYVGNTQYFGPGTRLTVL.

The V and J genes are TRBV11-3 and TRBJ1-6, with D possibly TRBD1 on 5 matching bases. V was clipped by 4 bases and J by 7 bases, with 11 bases between them. CDR1 is SGHNT, CDR2 YENEEA, per germline. This CDR3 has 14 amino acids. Here the CDR3 reads CASSYRGLNSPLHF. CDR3 DNA sequence: TGTGCCAGCAGCTACCGGGGACTCAATTCACCCCTCCACTTT.

The genes are TRBV25-1 and TRBJ1-1, with 8 bases matching TRBD1. Germline CDR1 and CDR2: MGHDK and SYGVNS. This CDR3 spans 15 amino acids. J lost 1 base, V lost 4 bases, and 5 bases had no gene match. This CDR3 reads CASSGWTGSNTEAFF. CDR3 coding DNA: TGTGCCAGCAGTGGGTGGACAGGGTCGAACACTGAAGCTTTCTTT.

The J gene is TRBJ2-6, the V gene TRBV5-5; TRBD1 matches 11 bases. With 4 bases clipped from V and 4 bases from J, the junction kept 10 bases outside the gene matches. The CDR3 consists of 18 residues. The germline V gene encodes CDR1 SGHKS and CDR2 YYEKEE (reference sequence). The CDR3 DNA is TGTGCCAGCAGCCCTCGGACAGGGGGCGTGATGGGGGCCAACGTCCTGACTTTC. Translation gives CASSPRTGGVMGANVLTF.

This clonotype was seen more than once but under ten times. The chain employs TRBV4-3 and TRBJ2-7, with 7 bases lining up with TRBD1. The CDR3 extends over 13 amino acids. The trim removed 1 base at V and 8 bases at J, leaving 5 bases unmatched. Germline CDR1 LGHNA, CDR2 YSLEER. CDR3 loop: CASSQGTGAQQYF. CDR3 bases: TGCGCCAGCAGCCAAGGGACAGGAGCTCAGCAGTACTTC.

The sample holds a few counts of this clonotype. This chain uses TRBV6-5 with TRBJ2-7; 7 nucleotides match TRBD2. V lost 0 bases and J lost 5; bases outside the gene matches: 4. In germline, CDR1 is MNHEY, CDR2 SVGAGI. This CDR3 has 14 residues. The CDR3 sequence is CASSYSGGSNEQYF. The CDR3, as DNA: TGTGCCAGCAGTTACTCGGGCGGGAGCAACGAGCAGTACTTC.

This clonotype was detected only once. The chain recombines TRBV20-1 with TRBJ2-7; TRBD2 agrees at 10 bases. Germline V gives CDR1 DFQATT, CDR2 SNEGSKA (reference sequence). The junction had 4 bases not matched to a gene; V was cut back by 3 bases and J by 2 bases. CDR3 size: 14 residues. The DNA of the CDR3 is TGCAGTGCTAGGGCTAGCGGGGGCCCCTACGAGCAGTACTTC. It encodes CSARASGGPYEQYF.

The chain couples TRBV10-3 to TRBJ2-1; 8 positions agree with TRBD2. This CDR3 contains 15 residues. The junction had 6 bases not matched to a gene; V was cut back by 3 bases and J by 5 bases. Per germline, CDR1 ENHRY and CDR2 SYGVKD. CDR3 amino acids: CAISEGLAVHNEQFF. CDR3 in DNA: TGTGCCATCAGTGAAGGACTAGCAGTTCACAATGAGCAGTTCTTC.

The V and J genes are TRBV15 and TRBJ2-5, with 9 bases fitting TRBD2. After removal of 6 bases from V and 1 base from J, the junction contained 9 bases not matched to a gene. The CDR3 runs to 16 residues. CDR1 is LNHNV and CDR2 is YYDKDF in the germline V gene (reference sequence). CDR3 nucleotide sequence: TGTGCCACCAGGACTTTAGCGGGGGCCTTCCAAGAGACCCAGTACTTC. The encoded protein is CATRTLAGAFQETQYF. Complete variable domain (other parts from reference TRBV15 and TRBJ2-5): DAMVIQNPRYQVTQFGKPVTLSCSQTLNHNVMYWYQQKSSQAPKLLFHYYDKDFNNEADTPDNFQSRRPNTSFCFLDIRSPGLGDTAMYLCATRTLAGAFQETQYFGPGTRLLVL.